A selection of T cell receptor beta chains follows, all from one sample in a study of Tregs in tolerant kidney transplant recipients. The method was immunoSEQ multiplex PCR; TCRdb's version includes in-frame clones alone and lacks a portion of them. This sample yields about 68,000 clones, of which 84% are seen a single time; roughly 4% belongs to the top ten. Specimen: CD4+ T cells from blood. The receptors originated from a human donor in good health. CDR3s include the opening cysteine and the closing phenylalanine or tryptophan. A D gene is named only where the DNA matches it firmly.

v_call	j_call	d_call	cdr3_aa
TRBV30	TRBJ1-2	TRBD1	CAWGQGVSHGYTF
TRBV30	TRBJ2-1	-	CAWSVRGVNEQFF
TRBV7-2	TRBJ1-2	TRBD1	CASSFTGGAYDYGYTF
TRBV21-1	TRBJ2-5	-	CASNSLAYQETQYF
TRBV5-1	TRBJ1-2	-	CASRRVGLGSNYGYTF
TRBV19	TRBJ1-3	-	CASSVSTGFGNTIYF
TRBV11-2	TRBJ2-7	TRBD2	CASSLVAGGPDEQYF
TRBV7-2	TRBJ1-3	-	CASSPFIGDTIYF
TRBV10-3	TRBJ2-2	-	CAISRADNTGELFF
TRBV11-3	TRBJ1-1	TRBD1	CASSLALGQGATEAFF
TRBV29-1	TRBJ1-2	TRBD1	CSVERDREAAGYTF
TRBV15	TRBJ1-2	-	CATSAGTNYGYTF
TRBV7-9	TRBJ2-7	TRBD2	CASSLSGGGLYEQYF
TRBV4-2	TRBJ1-3	-	CASSQESTLNRNTIYF
TRBV19	TRBJ2-7	-	CASSPSRDPYEQYF
TRBV18	TRBJ2-7	TRBD2	CASSPDNAGVEQYF
TRBV18	TRBJ2-7	-	CASSPYRTGGNEQYF